Presented here are 30 T cell receptor beta chains from one specimen sequenced in a study of T cells in Graves' hyperthyroidism and ophthalmopathy. It was RNA transcripts that yielded the amplified TCR beta CDR3 regions. With the HTBI primer set, the TCR CDR3 went through a first round of RT-PCR. Using its own MiXCR run on the multiplex PCR reads, TCRdb lists one record per CDR3 protein. The sample shows approximately 430,000 distinct CDR3 sequences, 15% to 19% of them seen only once. Specimen: blood. Receptors were obtained from a woman under 30 with Graves' hyperthyroidism.

In this sample, this clonotype turned up many times. The chain couples TRBV2 to TRBJ2-2, with 8 nucleotides matching TRBD2. The CDR3 length is 16 residues. V lost 4 bases and J lost 5; bases outside the gene matches: 9. Germline CDR1 and CDR2: SNHLY and FYNNEI. CDR3 sequence (DNA): TGTGCCAGCAGTGGGGATACTAGCGGTGGAACCGGGGAGCTGTTTTTT. This codes for CASSGDTSGGTGELFF.

DNA of the CDR3: TGTGCCAGCAGTTTATTAGAGGGGGTTTTAGGCGGAAATGAGCAGTTCTTC. Translating gives CASSLLEGVLGGNEQFF. The rearrangement links TRBV28 to TRBJ2-1, with a tentative D call TRBD1 (6 bases). From germline, CDR1 is MDHEN and CDR2 SYDVKM. The CDR3 runs to 17 residues. Trimming left V 1 base short and J 7 bases short, with 20 bases between.

This clonotype was seen many times. The J gene is TRBJ2-2, the V gene TRBV27; 8 bases line up with TRBD1. CDR3 length equals 16 residues. The trim removed 5 bases at V and 3 bases at J, leaving 8 bases unmatched. Germline V gene sequence: CDR1 MNHEY, CDR2 SMNVEV (reference sequence). The CDR3 reads CASSTPRGRYTGELFF. CDR3 sequence (DNA): TGTGCCAGCAGTACCCCCAGGGGGCGATACACCGGGGAGCTGTTTTTT.

This clonotype was counted between two and nine times. This chain links TRBV5-1 with TRBJ2-5, with 7 bases matching TRBD1. Trimming at V came to 5 bases and at J to 4 bases, leaving 5 bases not matched to a gene. This CDR3 comprises 13 residues. Germline CDR1 SGHRS, CDR2 YFSETQ. The CDR3 sequence: CASRPTGVETQYF. The CDR3 DNA sequence: TGCGCCAGCAGACCAACAGGGGTAGAGACCCAGTACTTC.

The genes are TRBV28 and TRBJ2-7; a weak D match, TRBD1 (5 bases). Germline values: CDR1 MDHEN, CDR2 SYDVKM. CDR3 length: 15 residues. V was trimmed by 5 bases and J by 0 bases, leaving 14 bases between them. CDR3 in amino acids: CASSTWTSSSYEQYF. CDR3 bases: TGTGCCAGCAGTACGTGGACAAGTAGCTCCTACGAGCAGTACTTC.

This clonotype has ten or more counts. J is TRBJ1-1 and V is TRBV10-2, with a tentative D call TRBD1 (5 bases). Trimming left V 4 bases short and J 10 bases short, with 16 bases between. Germline V gene lookup returns CDR1 WSHSY and CDR2 SAAADI. CDR3 length: 13 amino acids. The CDR3 DNA reads as TGCGCCAGCAGTGGGGACCGGGGCCAACGAGCTTTCTTT. The encoded protein is CASSGDRGQRAFF.

Many counts were recorded for this clonotype. The gene calls are TRBV10-3 and TRBJ2-7, with D perhaps TRBD1 or TRBD2 (6 bases each). The V gene lost 8 bases and the J gene lost 4 bases, with 12 bases spanning the gap. The CDR3 is made up of 12 amino acids. The V gene's germline CDR1 is ENHRY and CDR2 SYGVKD. CDR3 sequence reads: CAIGGGQYEQYF. The CDR3 DNA is TGTGCCATCGGAGGGGGGCAGTACGAGCAGTACTTC.

This chain joins TRBV20-1 and TRBJ2-3, with TRBD2 matching 9 bases. CDR3 size: 16 residues. V trimming: 6 bases; J trimming: 2 bases; junction bases outside the gene matches: 12. Germline values: CDR1 DFQATT, CDR2 SNEGSKA (reference sequence). The CDR3 loop reads CSALPPSGITTDTQYF. CDR3 nucleotides: TGCAGTGCCCTCCCACCTAGCGGGATAACCACAGATACGCAGTATTTT.

This clonotype was counted many times. The rearrangement joins TRBV2 to TRBJ2-7; 9 nucleotides match TRBD1. Germline assignment: CDR1 SNHLY and CDR2 FYNNEI. This CDR3 is 16 amino acids long. V trimming: 4 bases; J trimming: 1 base; junction bases outside the gene matches: 8. In DNA, the CDR3 is TGTGCCAGCAGTGCAGGACCGACAGGGGGGTCCTACGAGCAGTACTTC. Translated: CASSAGPTGGSYEQYF. The entire variable domain, with the rest obtained from reference TRBV2 and TRBJ2-7, is as follows: EPEVTQTPSHQVTQMGQEVILRCVPISNHLYFYWYRQILGQKVEFLVSFYNNEISEKSEIFDDQFSVERPDGSNFTLKIRSTKLEDSAMYFCASSAGPTGGSYEQYFGPGTRLTVT.

The chain links TRBV4-1 to TRBJ1-6, with 10 bases matching TRBD1. Germline V gene data show CDR1 as MGHRA and CDR2 as YSYEKL. The CDR3 extends over 17 amino acids. V lost 2 bases, J lost 9 bases, and 10 bases stayed unmatched. CDR3 in DNA: TGCGCCAGCAGCCAACAAGGGACAGGGGTGGGCAGTTCACCCCTCCACTTT. Translation gives CASSQQGTGVGSSPLHF.

The rearrangement links TRBV6-1 to TRBJ1-4; perhaps TRBD1 as D (5 bases). The germline V and J ends were trimmed by 6 bases and 6 bases, with 11 bases remaining between them. Germline-derived CDR1 and CDR2 are MNHNS and SASEGT. The CDR3 extends over 13 amino acids. CDR3 loop: CASRGGEYEKLFF. DNA of the CDR3: TGTGCCAGCAGGGGAGGGGAGTATGAAAAACTGTTTTTT.

The chain joins TRBV9 to TRBJ2-1, with 8 nucleotides matching TRBD2. The V gene's germline CDR1 is SGDLS and CDR2 YYNGEE. V lost 5 bases, J lost 9 bases, and 7 bases stayed unmatched. This CDR3 spans 13 amino acids. This chain's CDR3 is CASSPGGGGEQFF. CDR3 nucleotide sequence: TGTGCCAGCAGTCCCGGGGGGGGGGGTGAGCAGTTCTTC.

This clonotype was picked up many times. This chain joins TRBV12-3 or TRBV12-4 and TRBJ2-7, with 7 bases that match TRBD1. The V segment lost 5 bases and the J segment 6 bases; nucleotides outside the gene matches: 13. This CDR3 has 15 amino acids. The CDR3 loop is CASSTGEGFFGEQYF. Here the CDR3 DNA reads TGTGCCAGCAGTACAGGGGAAGGCTTCTTCGGCGAGCAGTACTTC.

The chain employs TRBV20-1 and TRBJ2-6, with a weak D call TRBD2 (6 bases). The germline gives CDR1 DFQATT, CDR2 SNEGSKA (reference sequence). The CDR3 extends over 15 amino acids. V was clipped by 5 bases and J by 0 bases, with 11 bases between them. The CDR3 DNA is TGCAGTGCTCGGGACTGGGGCTCTGGGGCCAACGTCCTGACTTTC. Its translation is CSARDWGSGANVLTF.

This clonotype was found many times. This sequence joins TRBV6-5 and TRBJ2-7, with a tentative D call TRBD1 (5 bases). The CDR3 contains 15 residues. From germline, CDR1 is MNHEY and CDR2 SVGAGI. Trimming took off 0 bases at V and 5 bases at J, with 14 bases between the two ends. This CDR3 reads CASSYSKAGYDEQYF. DNA for the CDR3: TGTGCCAGCAGTTACTCGAAAGCAGGGTACGACGAGCAGTACTTC.

This clonotype came up many times. This chain uses TRBV6-1 with TRBJ1-6; the match to TRBD1 covers 11 bases. Germline V gene sequence: CDR1 MNHNS, CDR2 SASEGT. The CDR3 is 15 residues long. V was clipped by 1 base and J by 10 bases; unmatched bases: 3. CDR3 residues: CASSEEGTGGSPLHF. CDR3 bases: TGTGCCAGCAGTGAAGAGGGGACAGGGGGATCACCCCTCCACTTT.

A few counts support this clonotype. V is TRBV30 and J is TRBJ1-5; maybe TRBD1 (5 bases). Germline CDR1 reads GTSNPN; CDR2 reads SVGIG (reference sequence). Trimming cost V 1 base and J 5 bases, with 9 bases left between them. CDR3 length: 13 amino acids. CDR3 DNA: TGTGCCTGGAGTGGGGGAGGGGATCAGCCCCAGCATTTT. Translated: CAWSGGGDQPQHF.

This clonotype was seen ten or more times. The chain carries TRBV12-3 or TRBV12-4 and TRBJ2-1; D remains ambiguous. The CDR3 contains 14 residues. V lost 5 bases and J 4 bases, leaving 12 bases between the germline ends. As DNA, the CDR3 is TGTGCCAGCAGTGGGGTAACGCCTTACAATGAGCAGTTCTTC. It specifies CASSGVTPYNEQFF.

At least ten counts were recorded for this clonotype. The chain combines TRBV2 with TRBJ1-4; TRBD1 aligns across 10 bases. Trimming removed 7 bases from V and 3 bases from J; junction bases left unmatched: 5. The CDR3 has 15 amino acids. Germline CDR1 is SNHLY and CDR2 is FYNNEI. The CDR3 sequence is CASMVDRGSNEKLFF. The CDR3, as DNA: TGTGCCAGCATGGTGGACAGGGGGTCTAATGAAAAACTGTTTTTT.

This chain links TRBV7-2 with TRBJ2-3; D remains unclear. Germline V gene sequence: CDR1 SGHTA, CDR2 FQGNSA. The CDR3 extends over 14 amino acids. V gave up 2 bases and J gave up 3 bases, with 9 bases separating them. The CDR3 protein is CASSLISETDTQYF. CDR3 in DNA: TGTGCCAGCAGCTTAATTTCGGAAACAGATACGCAGTATTTT.

In this sample, this clonotype turned up many times. The genes are TRBV20-1 and TRBJ1-6; 7 positions agree with TRBD1. The J segment lost 7 bases and the V segment lost 2 bases, leaving 11 bases of the junction unmatched. CDR1 is DFQATT, CDR2 SNEGSKA, per germline (reference sequence). The CDR3 has 16 residues. The CDR3 sequence is CSARPTRYRGNSPLHF. The CDR3 DNA follows: TGCAGTGCTAGACCTACCCGTTACAGGGGAAATTCACCCCTCCACTTT.

This clonotype was observed at least ten times. The gene calls are TRBV11-3 and TRBJ2-1; a possible D gene is TRBD2 (6 bases). V dropped 3 bases and J dropped 4 bases, with 13 bases sitting between them. The CDR3 is 15 residues long. CDR1 is SGHNT, CDR2 YENEEA, per germline. CDR3 DNA: TGTGCCAGCAGCTTTCGGGGGACCGAGTACAATGAGCAGTTCTTC. Encoded protein: CASSFRGTEYNEQFF.

This clonotype showed up many times. The V gene is TRBV12-3 or TRBV12-4, the J gene TRBJ2-7; possibly TRBD2 for D (6 bases). The CDR3 runs to 13 residues. The ends were cut back, 3 bases at V and 4 bases at J, with 10 bases in the middle. CDR3 in amino acids: CASSFPGVYEQYF. In DNA, the CDR3 is TGTGCCAGCAGTTTTCCGGGAGTATACGAGCAGTACTTC.

The chain uses TRBV5-4 and TRBJ2-2, with TRBD2 matching over 10 bases. Trimming at V came to 4 bases and at J to 8 bases, leaving 5 bases not matched to a gene. Germline V gives CDR1 SGHNT, CDR2 YYREEE (reference sequence). This CDR3 has 14 amino acids. The DNA for the CDR3 is TGTGCCAGCAGCAGACTAGCGGGTCGGGGGGAGCTGTTTTTT. Its protein is CASSRLAGRGELFF. Supplemented by reference TRBV5-4 and TRBJ2-2, the full variable domain reads ETGVTQSPTHLIKTRGQQVTLRCSSQSGHNTVSWYQQALGQGPQFIFQYYREEENGRGNFPPRFSGLQFPNYSSELNVNALELDDSALYLCASSRLAGRGELFFGEGSRLTVL.

This clonotype was counted at least ten times. In DNA, the CDR3 is TGCAGTGCTAGAGATCTTGGGACAGGGGATTACGAGGGCTACACCTTC. Encoded protein: CSARDLGTGDYEGYTF. This chain connects TRBV20-1 to TRBJ1-2; 10 bases are a match to TRBD1. The CDR3 runs 16 residues. CDR1 is DFQATT and CDR2 is SNEGSKA in the germline V gene (reference sequence). The junction had 12 bases not matched to a gene; V was cut back by 0 bases and J by 8 bases.

This chain connects TRBV7-9 to TRBJ2-7; D gene ambiguous. In germline, CDR1 is SEHNR, CDR2 FQNEAQ (reference sequence). V lost 2 bases and J 6 bases, leaving 17 bases between the germline ends. The CDR3 has 15 residues. This CDR3 is CASSLSPSVPGEQYF. The CDR3 DNA reads as TGTGCCAGCAGCTTATCCCCAAGTGTACCAGGCGAGCAGTACTTC.

This clonotype was counted at least ten times. The V call is TRBV5-1, the J call TRBJ2-1, with D tentatively TRBD1 or TRBD2 (5 bases each). This CDR3 region has 15 residues. Germline lookup yields CDR1 SGHRS and CDR2 YFSETQ. The V end was cut by 0 bases, the J end by 9 bases, with 16 bases between. The CDR3 region has the DNA TGCGCCAGCAGCTTGGTCTCCGGGGCCCTCGGTGAGCAGTTCTTC. Translating it yields CASSLVSGALGEQFF. Together with reference TRBV5-1 and TRBJ2-1, the CDR3 gives the full variable domain: KAGVTQTPRYLIKTRGQQVTLSCSPISGHRSVSWYQQTPGQGLQFLFEYFSETQRNKGNFPGRFSGRQFSNSRSEMNVSTLELGDSALYLCASSLVSGALGEQFFGPGTRLTVL.

This chain joins TRBV9 and TRBJ2-3, with 9 nucleotides matching TRBD1. J lost 5 bases, V lost 7 bases, and 8 bases had no gene match. The germline V gene has CDR1 SGDLS and CDR2 YYNGEE. The CDR3 loop spans 14 amino acids. CDR3 loop: CASAQGARGDTQYF. The DNA of the CDR3 is TGTGCCAGCGCACAGGGGGCGCGCGGAGATACGCAGTATTTT.

In this sample, this clonotype turned up many times. The V and J genes are TRBV20-1 and TRBJ2-1; 10 nucleotides line up with TRBD2. This CDR3 has 15 residues. Germline V gives CDR1 DFQATT, CDR2 SNEGSKA (reference sequence). V gave up 4 bases and J gave up 5 bases; unmatched junction bases: 8. As DNA, the CDR3 is TGCAGTGCTAAGTTTCTAGCGGGGGCGGACAATGAGCAGTTCTTC. As protein: CSAKFLAGADNEQFF.

This clonotype was observed many times. V gene TRBV12-3 or TRBV12-4 combines with J gene TRBJ1-4; no firm D call. V lost 6 bases and J 6 bases, leaving 20 bases between the germline ends. The CDR3 runs 16 residues. The CDR3 nucleotides read TGTGCCAGCAGCCTTCGACGAAGCGGGAGGGATGAAAAACTGTTTTTT. Translating it yields CASSLRRSGRDEKLFF.